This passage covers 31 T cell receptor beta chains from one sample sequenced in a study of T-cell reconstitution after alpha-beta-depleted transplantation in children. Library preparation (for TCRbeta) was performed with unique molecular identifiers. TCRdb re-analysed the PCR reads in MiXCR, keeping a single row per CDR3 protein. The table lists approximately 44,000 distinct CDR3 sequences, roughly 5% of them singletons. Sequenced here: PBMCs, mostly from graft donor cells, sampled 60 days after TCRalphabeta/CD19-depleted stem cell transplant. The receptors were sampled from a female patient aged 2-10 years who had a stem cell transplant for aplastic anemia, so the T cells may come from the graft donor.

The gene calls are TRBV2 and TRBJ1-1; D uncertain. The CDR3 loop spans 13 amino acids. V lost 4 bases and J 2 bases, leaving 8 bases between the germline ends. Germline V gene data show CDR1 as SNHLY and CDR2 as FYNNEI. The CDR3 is CASSGGVNTEAFF. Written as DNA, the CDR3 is TGTGCCAGCAGTGGCGGGGTTAACACTGAAGCTTTCTTT.

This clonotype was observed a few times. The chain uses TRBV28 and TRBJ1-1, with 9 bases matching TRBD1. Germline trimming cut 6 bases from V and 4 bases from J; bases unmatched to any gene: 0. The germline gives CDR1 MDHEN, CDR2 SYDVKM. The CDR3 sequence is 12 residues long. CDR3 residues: CASRTGGTEAFF. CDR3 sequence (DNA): TGTGCCAGCAGGACAGGGGGCACTGAAGCTTTCTTT.

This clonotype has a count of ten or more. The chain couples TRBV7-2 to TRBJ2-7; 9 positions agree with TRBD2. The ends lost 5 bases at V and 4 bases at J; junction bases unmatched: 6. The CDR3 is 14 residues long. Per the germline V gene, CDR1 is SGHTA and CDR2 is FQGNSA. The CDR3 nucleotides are TGTGCCAGCAGCGTTAGCGGGGGCACTTACGAGCAGTACTTC. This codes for CASSVSGGTYEQYF.

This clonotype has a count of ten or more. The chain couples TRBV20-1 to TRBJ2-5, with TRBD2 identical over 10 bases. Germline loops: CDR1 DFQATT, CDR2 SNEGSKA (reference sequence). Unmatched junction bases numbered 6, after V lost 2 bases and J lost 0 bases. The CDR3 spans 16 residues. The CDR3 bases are TGCAGTGCTAGACTAGCGGGGGACCCGTACCAAGAGACCCAGTACTTC. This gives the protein CSARLAGDPYQETQYF.

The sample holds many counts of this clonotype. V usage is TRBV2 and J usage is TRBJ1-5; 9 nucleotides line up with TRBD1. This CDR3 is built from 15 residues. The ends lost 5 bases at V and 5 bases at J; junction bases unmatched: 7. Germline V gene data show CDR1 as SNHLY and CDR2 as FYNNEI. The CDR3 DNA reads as TGTGCCAGCAGTACAGGGGGCCACCTTTATCAGCCCCAGCATTTT. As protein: CASSTGGHLYQPQHF.

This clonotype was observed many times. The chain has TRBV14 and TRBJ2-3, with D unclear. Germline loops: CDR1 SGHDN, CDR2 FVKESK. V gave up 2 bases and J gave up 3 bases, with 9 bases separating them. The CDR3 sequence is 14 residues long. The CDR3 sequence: CASSQTIRTDTQYF. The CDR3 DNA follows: TGTGCCAGCAGCCAAACAATAAGAACAGATACGCAGTATTTT.

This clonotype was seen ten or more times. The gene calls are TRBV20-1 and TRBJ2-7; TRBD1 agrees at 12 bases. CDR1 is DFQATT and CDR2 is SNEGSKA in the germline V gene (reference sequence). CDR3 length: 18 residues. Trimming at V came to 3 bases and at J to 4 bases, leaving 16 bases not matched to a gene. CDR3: CSASFPPPPGQGAYEQYF. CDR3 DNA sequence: TGCAGTGCTAGTTTTCCCCCACCTCCGGGACAGGGGGCATACGAGCAGTACTTC.

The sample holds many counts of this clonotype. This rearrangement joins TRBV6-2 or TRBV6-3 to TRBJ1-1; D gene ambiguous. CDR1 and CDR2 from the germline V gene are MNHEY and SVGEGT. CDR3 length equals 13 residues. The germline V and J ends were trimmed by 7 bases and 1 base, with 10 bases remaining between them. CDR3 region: CASTAFKNTEAFF. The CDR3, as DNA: TGTGCCAGCACAGCCTTCAAGAACACTGAAGCTTTCTTT.

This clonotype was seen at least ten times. The CDR3 DNA is TGCAGTGCTAGAGGTAGCGGGGGCCCCTACGAGCAGTACTTC. The encoded protein is CSARGSGGPYEQYF. The chain carries TRBV20-1 and TRBJ2-7, with 9 bases lining up with TRBD2. Trimming cost V 1 base and J 2 bases; bases outside gene matches: 3. In germline, CDR1 is DFQATT, CDR2 SNEGSKA (reference sequence). This CDR3 contains 14 residues.

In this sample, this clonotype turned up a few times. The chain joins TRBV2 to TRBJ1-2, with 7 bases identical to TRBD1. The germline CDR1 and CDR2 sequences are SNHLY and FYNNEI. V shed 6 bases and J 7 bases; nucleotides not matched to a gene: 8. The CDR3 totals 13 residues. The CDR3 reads CASRVTGIGGYTF. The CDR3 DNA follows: TGTGCCAGCAGGGTGACAGGGATAGGTGGCTACACCTTC.

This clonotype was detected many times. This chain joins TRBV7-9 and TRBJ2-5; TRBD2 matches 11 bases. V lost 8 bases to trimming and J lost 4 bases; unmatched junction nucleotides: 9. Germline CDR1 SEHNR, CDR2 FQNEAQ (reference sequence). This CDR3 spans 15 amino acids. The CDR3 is CASGTSGKEAETQYF. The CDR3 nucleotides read TGTGCCAGCGGGACTAGCGGCAAAGAGGCAGAGACCCAGTACTTC.

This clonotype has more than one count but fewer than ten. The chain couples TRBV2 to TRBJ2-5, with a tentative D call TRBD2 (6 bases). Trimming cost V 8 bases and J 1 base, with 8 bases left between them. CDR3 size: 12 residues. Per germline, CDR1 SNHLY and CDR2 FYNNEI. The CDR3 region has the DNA TGTGCCAGCCGCGGGGTCCAAGAGACCCAGTACTTC. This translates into CASRGVQETQYF.

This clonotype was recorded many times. The DNA for the CDR3 is TGCAGTGCTAGATACAGTTCCACCGGGGAGCTGTTTTTT. It is translated as CSARYSSTGELFF. This chain uses TRBV20-1 with TRBJ2-2; D call uncertain. The CDR3 runs to 13 residues. Germline V CDR1 and CDR2: DFQATT, SNEGSKA (reference sequence). Trimming shortened V by 2 bases and J by 4 bases, and 8 bases separated the two germline ends.

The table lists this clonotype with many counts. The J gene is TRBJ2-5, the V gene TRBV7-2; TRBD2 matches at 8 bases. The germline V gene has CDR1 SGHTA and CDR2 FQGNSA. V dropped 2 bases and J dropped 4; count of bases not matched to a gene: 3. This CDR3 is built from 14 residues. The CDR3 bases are TGTGCCAGCAGCTTAAGGCTAGCGGGAGAGACCCAGTACTTC. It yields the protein CASSLRLAGETQYF.

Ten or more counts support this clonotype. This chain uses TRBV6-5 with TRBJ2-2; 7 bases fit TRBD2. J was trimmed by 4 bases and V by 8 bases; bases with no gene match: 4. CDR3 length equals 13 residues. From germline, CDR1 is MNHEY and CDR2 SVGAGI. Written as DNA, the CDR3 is TGTGCCAGCTTAATAGCGGGCACCGGGGAGCTGTTTTTT. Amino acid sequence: CASLIAGTGELFF.

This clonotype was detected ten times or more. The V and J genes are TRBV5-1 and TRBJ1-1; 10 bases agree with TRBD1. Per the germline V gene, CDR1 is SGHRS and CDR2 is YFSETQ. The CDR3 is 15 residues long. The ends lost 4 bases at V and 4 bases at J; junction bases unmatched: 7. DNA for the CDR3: TGCGCCAGCAGCCCCGGGACAGGGGTTGTCACTGAAGCTTTCTTT. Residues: CASSPGTGVVTEAFF.

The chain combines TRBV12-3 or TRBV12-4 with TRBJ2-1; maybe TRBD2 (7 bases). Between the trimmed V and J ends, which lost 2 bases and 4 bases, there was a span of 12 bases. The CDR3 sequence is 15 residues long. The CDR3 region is CASSLWGGGYNEQFF. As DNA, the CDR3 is TGTGCCAGCAGTTTATGGGGGGGCGGATACAATGAGCAGTTCTTC.

CDR3 sequence (DNA): TGTGCCAGCAGCCCGACTACAGGGGTCAACACAGATACGCAGTATTTT. This codes for CASSPTTGVNTDTQYF. The chain employs TRBV4-2 and TRBJ2-3; 7 nucleotides agree with TRBD1. The J segment lost 2 bases and the V segment lost 4 bases, leaving 9 bases of the junction unmatched. Looked up from germline, CDR1 is LGHNA and CDR2 is YNFKEQ. CDR3 length equals 16 residues.

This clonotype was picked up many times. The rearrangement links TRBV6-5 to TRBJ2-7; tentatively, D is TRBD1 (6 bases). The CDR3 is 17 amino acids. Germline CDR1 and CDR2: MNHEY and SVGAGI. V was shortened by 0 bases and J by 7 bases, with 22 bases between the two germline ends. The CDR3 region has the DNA TGTGCCAGCAGTTACTCGGGGGCTGGACGTCAGGTTGTGGAGCAGTACTTC. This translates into CASSYSGAGRQVVEQYF.

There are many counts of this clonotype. The DNA for the CDR3 is TGTGCCAGCAGCGAAAGGGCCTACAGGAGGACCTACAATGAGCAGTTCTTC. Its protein product is CASSERAYRRTYNEQFF. The gene calls are TRBV7-9 and TRBJ2-1, with D tentatively TRBD1 or TRBD2 (5 bases each). Trimming removed 5 bases at V and 2 bases at J, with 19 bases between. The CDR3 runs to 17 residues. Germline V lookup: CDR1 SEHNR, CDR2 FQNEAQ (reference sequence).

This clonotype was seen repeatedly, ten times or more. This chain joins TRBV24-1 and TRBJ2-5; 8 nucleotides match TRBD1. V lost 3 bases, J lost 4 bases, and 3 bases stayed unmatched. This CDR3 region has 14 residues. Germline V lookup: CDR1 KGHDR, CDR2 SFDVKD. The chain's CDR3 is CATSDPDRVETQYF. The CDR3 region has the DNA TGTGCCACCAGTGATCCGGACAGGGTAGAGACCCAGTACTTC.

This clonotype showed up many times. For the CDR3, the DNA is TGTGCCAGCAGTGAGTGGAAGGGGACCCAGTACTTC. This translates into CASSEWKGTQYF. This chain connects TRBV25-1 to TRBJ2-5, with D unclear. Germline-derived CDR1 and CDR2 are MGHDK and SYGVNS. V was trimmed by 3 bases and J by 7 bases, leaving 9 bases between them. The CDR3 consists of 12 residues. Full variable domain (remainder filled in from reference TRBV25-1 and TRBJ2-5): EADIYQTPRYLVIGTGKKITLECSQTMGHDKMYWYQQDPGMELHLIHYSYGVNSTEKGDLSSESTVSRIRTEHFPLTLESARPSHTSQYLCASSEWKGTQYFGPGTRLLVL.

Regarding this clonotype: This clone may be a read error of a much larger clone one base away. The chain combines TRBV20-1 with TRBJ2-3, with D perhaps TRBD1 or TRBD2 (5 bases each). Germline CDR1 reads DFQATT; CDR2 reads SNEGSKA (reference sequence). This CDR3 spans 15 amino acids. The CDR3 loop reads CSASSGTASTDAQYF. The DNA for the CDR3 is TGCAGTGCTAGTTCCGGGACGGCCAGCACAGATGCGCAGTATTTT.

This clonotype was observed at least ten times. Written as DNA, the CDR3 is TGTGCCAGCAGTGAACAAAACACTGAAGCTTTCTTT. Translation: CASSEQNTEAFF. The chain couples TRBV6-1 to TRBJ1-1; D is unresolved. This CDR3 comprises 12 residues. V lost 2 bases and J lost 2, with 3 bases in between. Per germline, CDR1 MNHNS and CDR2 SASEGT.

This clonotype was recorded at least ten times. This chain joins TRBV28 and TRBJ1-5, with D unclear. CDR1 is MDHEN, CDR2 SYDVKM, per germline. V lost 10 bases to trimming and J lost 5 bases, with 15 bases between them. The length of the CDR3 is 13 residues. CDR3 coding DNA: TGTGCCACCCGGGAAGGCTTTTATCAGCCCCAGCATTTT. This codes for CATREGFYQPQHF.

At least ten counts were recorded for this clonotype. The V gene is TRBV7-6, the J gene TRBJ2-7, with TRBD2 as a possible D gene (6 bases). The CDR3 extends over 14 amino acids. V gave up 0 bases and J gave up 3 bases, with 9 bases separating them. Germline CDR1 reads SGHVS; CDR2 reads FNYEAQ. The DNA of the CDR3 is TGTGCCAGCAGCTTAGCTAGCGGAGTCTACGAGCAGTACTTC. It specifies CASSLASGVYEQYF.

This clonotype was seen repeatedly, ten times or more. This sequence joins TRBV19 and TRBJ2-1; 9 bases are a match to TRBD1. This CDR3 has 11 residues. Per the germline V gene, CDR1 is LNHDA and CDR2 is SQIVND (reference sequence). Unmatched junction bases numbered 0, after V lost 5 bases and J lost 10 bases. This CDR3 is CASSDRGEQFF. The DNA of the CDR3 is TGTGCCAGTAGTGACAGGGGGGAGCAGTTCTTC. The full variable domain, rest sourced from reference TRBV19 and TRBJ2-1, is DGGITQSPKYLFRKEGQNVTLSCEQNLNHDAMYWYRQDPGQGLRLIYYSQIVNDFQKGDIAEGYSVSREKKESFPLTVTSAQKNPTAFYLCASSDRGEQFFGPGTRLTVL.

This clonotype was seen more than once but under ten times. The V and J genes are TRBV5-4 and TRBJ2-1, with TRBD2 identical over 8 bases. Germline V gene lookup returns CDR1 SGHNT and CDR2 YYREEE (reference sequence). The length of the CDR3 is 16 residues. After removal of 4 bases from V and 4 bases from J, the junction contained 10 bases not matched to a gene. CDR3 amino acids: CASSQSGGTAYNEQFF. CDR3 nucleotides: TGTGCCAGCAGCCAAAGCGGGGGTACGGCTTACAATGAGCAGTTCTTC.

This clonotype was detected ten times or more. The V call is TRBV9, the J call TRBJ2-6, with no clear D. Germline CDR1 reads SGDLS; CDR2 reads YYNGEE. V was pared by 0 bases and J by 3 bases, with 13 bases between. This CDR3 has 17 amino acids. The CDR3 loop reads CASSVGWGSYGANVLTF. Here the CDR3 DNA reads TGTGCCAGCAGCGTAGGGTGGGGAAGCTATGGGGCCAACGTCCTGACTTTC.

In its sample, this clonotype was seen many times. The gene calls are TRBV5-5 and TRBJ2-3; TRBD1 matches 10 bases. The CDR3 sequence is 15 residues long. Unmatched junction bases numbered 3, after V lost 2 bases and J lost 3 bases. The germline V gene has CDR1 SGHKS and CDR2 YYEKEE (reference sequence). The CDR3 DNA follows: TGTGCCAGCAGCTTAGGACAGGGGGTTACAGATACGCAGTATTTT. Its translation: CASSLGQGVTDTQYF.

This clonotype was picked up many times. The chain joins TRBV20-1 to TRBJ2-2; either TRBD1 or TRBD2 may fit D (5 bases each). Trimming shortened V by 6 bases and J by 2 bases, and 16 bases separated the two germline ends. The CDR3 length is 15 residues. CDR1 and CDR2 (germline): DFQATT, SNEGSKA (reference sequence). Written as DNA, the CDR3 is TGCAGTGCGAGCGACTCCGGGACCAACACCGGGGAGCTGTTTTTT. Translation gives CSASDSGTNTGELFF.